This T cell receptor (beta chain) was documented in a study of blood T cell repertoires in COVID-19. Whole-study context: Acute-phase and convalescent COVID-19 samples originated in the United States, Italy and Spain.

This table comes from immunoSEQ multiplex PCR, and its TCRdb copy is limited to in-frame clones, with some not included. Of 100,000 to 150,000 clones detected, approximately 81% appear once; the ten largest clones hold 5.5%. V lost 3 bases, J lost 8 bases, and 16 bases lay in between. This CDR3 is built from 15 residues. Germline V gene lookup returns CDR1 WNHNN and CDR2 SYGVQD (reference sequence). The chain employs TRBV10-1 and TRBJ1-4, with a possible D match to TRBD1 (6 bases). The TCR originated in a man aged 55 to 70 with acute or convalescent COVID-19. The sample was peripheral blood. This chain's CDR3 is CASSETSDRAEKLFF. The CDR3 DNA reads TGCGCCAGCAGTGAAACATCGGACAGAGCGGAAAAACTGTTTTTT.